The present T cell receptor (beta chain) was sequenced within a study of STAT3 mutations in large granular lymphocyte leukemia. Findings and caveats of the study: In T-cell large granular lymphocyte leukemia, about half of patients showed multiple immunodominant subclonotypes. In several patients, dominant TCR clone burden exceeded STAT3 mutant burden. Some patients had persisting codominant clonotypes that could mask small clones.

On this clone itself: What it recognizes is unknown.

Germline V lookup: CDR1 SEHNR, CDR2 FQNEAQ (reference sequence). CDR3 length equals 12 residues. Deletions cut 5 bases from V and 2 bases from J, with 7 bases between. Here immunoSEQ multiplex PCR was the method, and the copy in TCRdb shows in-frame clones only, minus some. Of more than 1,500 clones in the sample, 50% to 60% were seen once. V usage is TRBV7-9 and J usage is TRBJ2-7; TRBD1 might be the D (5 bases). Sequenced sample: peripheral blood mononuclear cells. The clonotype was recovered from a woman aged 65 to 85 with T-cell large granular lymphocyte leukemia. Some clones in this sample may be carry-over from other donors' samples. The CDR3: CASSPDTYEQYF. Here the CDR3 DNA reads TGTGCCAGCAGCCCGGACACCTACGAGCAGTACTTC.